A selection of T cell receptor beta chains follows, all from one sample in a study of shared clonotypes between healthy human individuals. Produced via immunoSEQ multiplex PCR; TCRdb's table is partial and in-frame only. The table shows under 1,900,000 clones, with 98% occurring only once. Sequenced: naive CD4+ T cells sorted from blood. The receptors shown here come from a man younger than 45 in good health. Each CDR3 is given with its conserved first and last residue. The D gene is left open where the match is weak. A clone size is listed for some rows: how often the clone was seen (once, few, many), or a class if it is expanded.

CDR3 DNA	CDR3 protein	V gene	J gene	clone size	D gene
TGTGCCAGCAGCTTAAAATTACAGGGTAGTGAAGCTTTCTTT	CASSLKLQGSEAFF	TRBV7-9	TRBJ1-1	.	.
TGTGCCAGCCTAATCGGGCAGAACACTGAAGCTTTCTTT	CASLIGQNTEAFF	TRBV2	TRBJ1-1	.	.
TGTGCCAGCAGTGACAGGGCCTCGGAAGCCCAGCATTTT	CASSDRASEAQHF	TRBV25-1	TRBJ1-5	.	.
TGTGCCAGCAGTCACCGGGACGGGACCTACGAGCAGTACTTC	CASSHRDGTYEQYF	TRBV6-1	TRBJ2-7	.	.
TGTGCCAGCTCGGCGGGTCCAGGTACACTAAATGAAAAACTGTTTTTT	CASSAGPGTLNEKLFF	TRBV18	TRBJ1-4	.	.
TGCGCCAGCAGCCAAGATGGGGCGCCCGGGGAGCTGTTTTTT	CASSQDGAPGELFF	TRBV4-3	TRBJ2-2	.	.
TGTGCCAGCAGCGCAACTTGGGGCAGGGACGAGCAGTACTTC	CASSATWGRDEQYF	TRBV5-4	TRBJ2-7	.	.
TGTGCCAGAAGCCCAATGTTTTGGACAGGGTTATCGGCGGTAAAGTCTGGGGCCAACGTCCTGACTTTC	CARSPMFWTGLSAVKSGANVLTF	TRBV7-5	TRBJ2-6	.	.
TGCGCCAGCAGACTGACTAGCGGGCGGATCAACACCGGGGAGCTGTTTTTT	CASRLTSGRINTGELFF	TRBV5-1	TRBJ2-2	.	TRBD2
TGTGCCAGCAGCCGGGGGATGACCTACGAGCAGTACTTC	CASSRGMTYEQYF	TRBV6-5	TRBJ2-7	once	.
TGCAGCGTCAGACAGGGGGCCGACGGGGAGCTGTTTTTT	CSVRQGADGELFF	TRBV29-1	TRBJ2-2	.	TRBD1
TGCGCCAGCAGCTCCCCCCTAGCCCCCTACGAGCAGTACTTC	CASSSPLAPYEQYF	TRBV5-1	TRBJ2-7	.	.
TGTGCCAGCAGTCCCCAGAGGTTCCGCACAGATACGCAGTATTTT	CASSPQRFRTDTQYF	TRBV27	TRBJ2-3	.	.
TGTGCCAGCAGTGATAGGGGCGAACTACCCCGGAAACTGTTTTTT	CASSDRGELPRKLFF	TRBV2	TRBJ1-4	.	.
TGTGCCAGCAGCTTAGGGGCGGGAGGAAACACCGGGGAGCTGTTTTTT	CASSLGAGGNTGELFF	TRBV7-2	TRBJ2-2	once	TRBD2
TGTGCCAGCACGAACGACAGGATAGCCAAAAACATTCAGTACTTC	CASTNDRIAKNIQYF	TRBV7-8	TRBJ2-4	.	.
TGTGCCAGTAGCCCGCGAGCGGGAGGGCCCTACGAGCAGTACTTC	CASSPRAGGPYEQYF	TRBV19	TRBJ2-7	.	TRBD2
TGTGCCAGCAGCTTAGCGCTTGACGGGGAGCTGTTTTTT	CASSLALDGELFF	TRBV7-8	TRBJ2-2	.	.
TGCAGCGCTGAGCAGGCCGGGGAGCTGTTTTTT	CSAEQAGELFF	TRBV29-1	TRBJ2-2	.	.
TGTGCCAGCAGCTACCGACTAGCAGATCAAGAGACCCAGTACTTC	CASSYRLADQETQYF	TRBV7-9	TRBJ2-5	.	TRBD2
TGTGCCAGCTCACCACCGTTTGGGGCAGAGAGAGGCTACAATGAGCAGTTCTTC	CASSPPFGAERGYNEQFF	TRBV18	TRBJ2-1	.	.
TGTGCCAGCAGCCTAGCGGGCCACTACAATGAGCAGTTCTTC	CASSLAGHYNEQFF	TRBV7-2	TRBJ2-1	.	TRBD2
TGCAGCGTTGATCACAGGGGCACAGATACGCAGTATTTT	CSVDHRGTDTQYF	TRBV29-1	TRBJ2-3	.	.
TGTGCCAGTATTGGGCAGGGACATTCTAACTATGGCTACACCTTC	CASIGQGHSNYGYTF	TRBV19	TRBJ1-2	.	.
TGTGCCAGCAGCTCTGGGGGACAAAAACTGTTTTTT	CASSSGGQKLFF	TRBV11-2	TRBJ1-4	.	.
TGTGCCAGCAGCTCTAGGGAGATTAGGGATACGCAGTATTTT	CASSSREIRDTQYF	TRBV11-2	TRBJ2-3	.	.
TGTGCCATCAGTGAGTCGCCCCCAACCCTAGCGGGAGTTAACAATGAGCAGTTCTTC	CAISESPPTLAGVNNEQFF	TRBV10-3	TRBJ2-1	.	TRBD2
TGTGCCAGCAGCTTAGGGCTAGCGGGAGGCAATGAGCAGTTCTTC	CASSLGLAGGNEQFF	TRBV11-2	TRBJ2-1	.	TRBD2
TGTGCCAGCGGCACCTCAGGGAGGTCTGGAAACACCATATATTTT	CASGTSGRSGNTIYF	TRBV11-2	TRBJ1-3	.	.
TGTGCCAGCAGTGGGGGCACTAGCGGGTTATCCTACGAGCAGTACTTC	CASSGGTSGLSYEQYF	TRBV2	TRBJ2-7	.	TRBD2
TGCGCCAGCGCTCCGGGACAGGAGGGGAATGAGCAGTTCTTC	CASAPGQEGNEQFF	TRBV5-1	TRBJ2-1	.	TRBD1
TGTGCCAGCAGTGAACGGACAGGGAGCTCCTACAATGAGCAGTTCTTC	CASSERTGSSYNEQFF	TRBV6-4	TRBJ2-1	.	TRBD1
TGTGCCACCCGGGCGCTGGGACCGGGACTAGCAGTCTACGAGCAGTACTTC	CATRALGPGLAVYEQYF	TRBV7-9	TRBJ2-7	.	TRBD2
TGTGCCAGCAGCTTGGGCAGGGGCTATGGCTACACCTTC	CASSLGRGYGYTF	TRBV7-9	TRBJ1-2	.	.
TGTGCCAGCAGCCGGACTAGCGCGAACACCGGGGAGCTGTTTTTT	CASSRTSANTGELFF	TRBV6-5	TRBJ2-2	.	TRBD2
TGCGCCAGCAGTGAAGACCAGTCAACTAATGAAAAACTGTTTTTT	CASSEDQSTNEKLFF	TRBV10-2	TRBJ1-4	.	.
TGCAGCGTTGCCGGGCAGACGGATCGTAATGAAAAACTGTTTTTT	CSVAGQTDRNEKLFF	TRBV29-1	TRBJ1-4	.	.
TGTGCCAGCAGCTTGAGTAGGCCCCAGCATTTT	CASSLSRPQHF	TRBV5-8	TRBJ1-5	.	.
TGTGCCAGCAGCTTGGAAGGCTATGACAACAGAAAAGCTTTCTTT	CASSLEGYDNRKAFF	TRBV5-5	TRBJ1-1	.	.
TGTGCCAGCAGTTTATGGCCTGACCTAACCTACGAGCAGTACTTC	CASSLWPDLTYEQYF	TRBV28	TRBJ2-7	.	.
TGTGCCAGCAGTGTTCAGAAAGGAAGCTCCTACAATGAGCAGTTCTTC	CASSVQKGSSYNEQFF	TRBV6-1	TRBJ2-1	.	.
TGTGCCAGCAGTCCGGAGGCCGGGCAACTGTTTTTT	CASSPEAGQLFF	TRBV6-5	TRBJ1-4	.	.
TGTGCCAGCAGCGTAGGTCAGGGACCCGTCTATGGCTACACCTTC	CASSVGQGPVYGYTF	TRBV9	TRBJ1-2	.	.
TGTGCCAGCAGCTTAGCGGGGGGAAGCGGGAGTGGGCAGTTCTTC	CASSLAGGSGSGQFF	TRBV7-9	TRBJ2-1	.	TRBD2
TGTGCCAGCAGTGAGGGCAGCCCTTATGAGCCCCAGCATTTT	CASSEGSPYEPQHF	TRBV2	TRBJ1-5	.	.
TGTGCCATCAGTGACGAAATAAACACCATATATTTT	CAISDEINTIYF	TRBV10-3	TRBJ1-3	.	.
TGTGCCAGCAGGCTAGGACTAGCGGGAAACTACGAGCAGTACTTC	CASRLGLAGNYEQYF	TRBV6-5	TRBJ2-7	.	TRBD2
TGTGCCAGCAGATACCGGCGGGAACCCTCCGCTGGCTACACCTTC	CASRYRREPSAGYTF	TRBV2	TRBJ1-2	once	.
TGTGCCAGCGGGGTTGAGCGGCAGCAGTACTTC	CASGVERQQYF	TRBV6-5	TRBJ2-7	.	.
TGTGCCAGCAGTCCCCCCGCCTACGAGCAGTACTTC	CASSPPAYEQYF	TRBV28	TRBJ2-7	.	.
TGTGCCAGTAGCTTACTGTCGGGACAGCGCGCAGATACGCAGTATTTT	CASSLLSGQRADTQYF	TRBV19	TRBJ2-3	.	TRBD1
TGTGCCAGCAGCTCCGGGTCCGCCTACAATGAGCAGTTCTTC	CASSSGSAYNEQFF	TRBV7-8	TRBJ2-1	.	.
TGTGCCAGCAGCTTTCTCGGGACTACCTACGAGCAGTACTTC	CASSFLGTTYEQYF	TRBV7-9	TRBJ2-7	.	TRBD2